A single sample is the source of the 7 T cell receptor beta chains below, sequenced in a study of T cell repertoires and HLA-DP antigens. Method: immunoSEQ multiplex PCR; TCRdb's copy keeps in-frame clones and lacks some. The data contain about 89,000 clones, around 86% of them seen just once; the ten biggest clones take up about 1.7%. These receptors' targets are unknown. Material for sequencing was CD4+ T cells from PBMCs. The source of these receptors is a man aged 50 to 60 in good health and CMV-seronegative.

This chain uses TRBV7-9 with TRBJ2-5, with TRBD1 matching over 7 bases. The trim removed 5 bases at V and 2 bases at J, leaving 8 bases unmatched. This CDR3 region has 15 residues. Germline V gene data show CDR1 as SEHNR and CDR2 as FQNEAQ (reference sequence). The CDR3 sequence is CASSPGQVEQETQYF. For the CDR3, the DNA is TGTGCCAGCAGCCCTGGACAGGTAGAGCAAGAGACCCAGTACTTC.

This sequence joins TRBV5-6 and TRBJ2-5; TRBD2 matches at 13 bases. In germline, CDR1 is SGHDT, CDR2 YYEEEE. With V trimmed by 4 bases and J by 2 bases, 8 bases remained unmatched. The CDR3 runs to 17 residues. CDR3: CASSDIGTSGEQETQYF. CDR3 DNA: TGTGCCAGCAGCGACATTGGGACTAGCGGGGAACAAGAGACCCAGTACTTC. The full variable domain, its missing parts supplied by reference TRBV5-6 and TRBJ2-5, is DAGVTQSPTHLIKTRGQQVTLRCSPKSGHDTVSWYQQALGQGPQFIFQYYEEEERQRGNFPDRFSGHQFPNYSSELNVNALLLGDSALYLCASSDIGTSGEQETQYFGPGTRLLVL.

The V and J genes are TRBV29-1 and TRBJ1-2, with TRBD1 matching 10 bases. The V gene end was trimmed by 3 bases and the J gene end by 1 base; junction bases not matched to a gene: 2. The germline gives CDR1 SQVTM, CDR2 ANQGSEA. CDR3 length: 14 residues. CDR3 protein: CSVDGQGGNYGYTF. The CDR3 DNA reads as TGCAGCGTTGACGGACAGGGGGGTAACTATGGCTACACCTTC.

The V and J genes are TRBV4-1 and TRBJ2-3, with 14 bases that match TRBD2. The CDR3 sequence is 18 residues long. Trimming took 7 bases from V and 1 from J; bases not matched to a gene: 10. Germline assignment: CDR1 MGHRA and CDR2 YSYEKL. Here the CDR3 reads CASTPGGLAGARTDTQYF. The CDR3 DNA reads TGCGCCAGCACCCCGGGGGGACTAGCGGGAGCCCGCACAGATACGCAGTATTTT.

The rearrangement joins TRBV2 to TRBJ2-5; 12 nucleotides line up with TRBD2. V dropped 3 bases and J dropped 5; count of bases not matched to a gene: 4. CDR3 length: 15 amino acids. Germline loops: CDR1 SNHLY, CDR2 FYNNEI. As DNA, the CDR3 is TGTGCCAGCAGTGAGACTAGCGGGGGCACGGAGACCCAGTACTTC. Translation gives CASSETSGGTETQYF.

The rearrangement uses TRBV25-1 and TRBJ2-3; D unresolved. Deletions cut 5 bases from V and 6 bases from J, with 15 bases between. Germline V gene lookup returns CDR1 MGHDK and CDR2 SYGVNS. The CDR3 is made up of 14 amino acids. CDR3 nucleotide sequence: TGTGCCAGCAGTCGCCAGGCCTTAAAGGATACGCAGTATTTT. Protein sequence: CASSRQALKDTQYF.

The chain links TRBV5-6 to TRBJ2-6; D is unclear. The CDR3 is made up of 15 amino acids. CDR1 is SGHDT, CDR2 YYEEEE, per germline. Trimming stripped 4 bases from V and 1 base from J, with 9 bases between. The CDR3 DNA reads TGTGCCAGCAGCCACGACATTTCTGGGGCCAACGTCCTGACTTTC. Translated, it gives CASSHDISGANVLTF.